The rows below give T cell receptor beta chains drawn from one sample of a study of a mutant IDH1 vaccine in newly diagnosed glioma. Data came from immunoSEQ multiplex PCR; TCRdb stores just in-frame clones and leaves some out. The sample carries about 54,000 clones, roughly 80% recorded once. This specimen consisted of PBMCs, obtained from a glioma patient treated with radiotherapy, temozolomide or both. The source is a man aged 18-30 years with glioma. The CDR3 runs from the conserved cysteine through the conserved F or W. A D gene is named only where the DNA matches it firmly. Clone size is shown for a subset of rows, as once, few, many or a class of expanded clone.

D gene	J gene	clone size	V gene	CDR3 DNA	CDR3 protein
-	TRBJ1-1	-	TRBV4-3	TGCGCCAGCAGTGTGGAAGGGGCGGGTGAAGCTTTCTTT	CASSVEGAGEAFF
-	TRBJ1-1	few	TRBV4-1	TGCGCCAGCAGAGTGAATCAAGGTGGCAGTGTGAACACTGAAGCTTTCTTT	CASRVNQGGSVNTEAFF
-	TRBJ1-6	-	TRBV19	TGTGCCAGTAGTATTGGTCCCAGGGTTTTTAATTCACCCCTCCACTTT	CASSIGPRVFNSPLHF
TRBD2	TRBJ2-5	-	TRBV7-9	TGTGCCAGCAGCTCGAACGGGGGGGCCCAAGAGACCCAGTACTTC	CASSSNGGAQETQYF
-	TRBJ1-1	few	TRBV30	TGTGCCTGGAGGGCAGGGAACACTGAAGCTTTCTTT	CAWRAGNTEAFF
TRBD1	TRBJ1-2	-	TRBV6-6	TGTGCCAGCAGTTACCCAGGGGGCCCGGTTGGCTACACCTTC	CASSYPGGPVGYTF
TRBD1	TRBJ1-5	-	TRBV5-6	TGTGCCAGCAGCCTCTCCGGGACAGGCAATCAGCCCCAGCATTTT	CASSLSGTGNQPQHF
TRBD1	TRBJ1-5	-	TRBV2	TGTGCCAGCAGAGACAGGGGGAGCAATCAGCCCCAGCATTTT	CASRDRGSNQPQHF
-	TRBJ2-1	-	TRBV29-1	TGCAGCGTTGATGGCCTTGCCCAAGGGGAGCAGTTCTTC	CSVDGLAQGEQFF
-	TRBJ2-5	-	TRBV4-3	TGCGCCAGCAGCCAAGAAGGAGAGACCCAGTACTTC	CASSQEGETQYF
-	TRBJ1-2	few	TRBV1	TGCACCAGCAGCTCCCCCCGGTGGCCTGGCTACACCTTC	CTSSSPRWPGYTF
-	TRBJ2-5	-	TRBV4-3	TGCGCCAGCAGCCAAGATCAAATTAGCCCAGAGACCCAGTACTTC	CASSQDQISPETQYF
-	TRBJ2-5	-	TRBV10-3	TGTGCCATCAGGCCAGGGGTTTCCCCAGAGACCCAGTACTTC	CAIRPGVSPETQYF
TRBD1	TRBJ2-7	-	TRBV4-2	TGTGCCAGCAGCCAGCTGGACAGGGGGCCCTACGAGCAGTACTTC	CASSQLDRGPYEQYF
-	TRBJ1-4	few	TRBV7-9	TGTGCCAGCAGCTTCGGACCCAAAACGGAAAAACTGTTTTTT	CASSFGPKTEKLFF
-	TRBJ1-2	once	TRBV27	TGTGCCAGCAGTTCTACAGCTAACTATGGCTACACCTTC	CASSSTANYGYTF
-	TRBJ2-5	-	TRBV4-3	TGCGCCAGCAGCCGTAAAAGACCGGGGCCCCAAGAGACCCAGTACTTC	CASSRKRPGPQETQYF
TRBD1	TRBJ2-3	-	TRBV9	TGTGCCAGCAGCCCGCAGGGGGAGAGGGATACGCAGTATTTT	CASSPQGERDTQYF
-	TRBJ1-1	-	TRBV27	TGTGCCAGCAGTTTAAGGCCAGGGGTTACTGAAGCTTTCTTT	CASSLRPGVTEAFF
TRBD1	TRBJ1-5	few	TRBV25-1	TGTGCCAGCACCGACAGGGGAGGCAATCAGCCCCAGCATTTT	CASTDRGGNQPQHF
-	TRBJ1-1	-	TRBV2	TGTGCCTTGGGGAGTGGGAAAACTGAAGCTTTCTTT	CALGSGKTEAFF
-	TRBJ1-3	-	TRBV4-1	TGCGCCAGCAGTCAAGATTCGAGGGGGGTCTCTGGAAACACCATATATTTT	CASSQDSRGVSGNTIYF
TRBD1	TRBJ2-1	-	TRBV5-1	TGCGCCAGCAGCTTGAGAGCTGGGACAGGACACAATGAGCAGTTCTTC	CASSLRAGTGHNEQFF
-	TRBJ1-5	-	TRBV4-2	TGTGCCAGCAGCCAAGACCGGACAGACAATCAGCCCCAGCATTTT	CASSQDRTDNQPQHF
-	TRBJ2-7	-	TRBV14	TGTGCCAGCAGCCTACGAACAGCTAGCTACGAGCAGTACTTC	CASSLRTASYEQYF
-	TRBJ1-5	-	TRBV2	TGTGCCAGCAGGGGAGGCAATCAGCCCCAGCATTTT	CASRGGNQPQHF
-	TRBJ2-1	-	TRBV2	TGTGCCAGCACATTAGAGAGGGGACACAATGAGCAGTTCTTC	CASTLERGHNEQFF
-	TRBJ2-2	-	TRBV18	TGTGCCAGCTCTCTGGGACGTACGAACACCGGGGAGCTGTTTTTT	CASSLGRTNTGELFF
-	TRBJ1-2	-	TRBV6-5	TGTGCCAGCAGTTACTTCGGGCAAAATGGCTACACCTTC	CASSYFGQNGYTF
TRBD1	TRBJ1-2	-	TRBV6-5	TGTGCCAGCAGGCTCTGGGACAGAAGCAGCTATGGCTACACCTTC	CASRLWDRSSYGYTF
TRBD1	TRBJ2-2	-	TRBV9	TGTGCCAGCAGCTTACAGGGGGCAGGCGGGGAGCTGTTTTTT	CASSLQGAGGELFF
TRBD1	TRBJ1-5	few	TRBV6-1	TGTGCCAGCAGGGGCGGACAGGACTACAATCAGCCCCAGCATTTT	CASRGGQDYNQPQHF
-	TRBJ2-6	-	TRBV6-1	TGTGCCAGCAGACCTCTAACACCCGGGGCCAACGTCCTGACTTTC	CASRPLTPGANVLTF
-	TRBJ1-4	-	TRBV2	TGTGCCAGCAGTGGGGGACAACTGTTTTTT	CASSGGQLFF
-	TRBJ2-1	-	TRBV29-1	TGCAGCGTTGAATGGCAGGGCGAGCAGTTCTTC	CSVEWQGEQFF
TRBD1	TRBJ1-5	-	TRBV25-1	TGTGCCAGCAGTGAAGGACAGGGGGCGCGACCCCAGCATTTT	CASSEGQGARPQHF
-	TRBJ1-3	-	TRBV5-1	TGCGCCAGCAGCGGTGGGTACTCTGGAAACACCATATATTTT	CASSGGYSGNTIYF
TRBD1	TRBJ1-4	-	TRBV30	TGTGCCTGGAGTGTACCTACCGTACAGGGGGAAAAACTGTTTTTT	CAWSVPTVQGEKLFF